The 25 T cell receptor beta chains below were found in one sample sequenced in a study of blood T cell repertoires in COVID-19. The method was immunoSEQ multiplex PCR; TCRdb's version includes in-frame clones alone and lacks a portion of them. The sample has about 30,000 clones, roughly 83% seen once. Material: peripheral blood. The receptors come from a human donor in a cohort sampled during active COVID-19.

V is TRBV9 and J is TRBJ2-5; the match to TRBD1 covers 7 bases. V was pared by 3 bases and J by 6 bases, with 8 bases of the junction left unmatched. The CDR3 is 14 amino acids. In germline, CDR1 is SGDLS, CDR2 YYNGEE. The CDR3 coding sequence is TGTGCCAGCAGCGCGACGACAGGGTTAAAGACCCAGTACTTC. Protein: CASSATTGLKTQYF.

The V and J genes are TRBV4-3 and TRBJ2-1; a possible D gene is TRBD2 (6 bases). Between the trimmed V and J ends, which lost 1 base and 10 bases, there was a span of 17 bases. CDR3 length: 15 amino acids. Germline assignment: CDR1 LGHNA and CDR2 YSLEER. The CDR3: CASSQAVYPAGEQFF. In nucleotides, the CDR3 is TGCGCCAGCAGCCAAGCTGTATATCCCGCGGGGGAGCAGTTCTTC.

The chain combines TRBV2 with TRBJ2-5; 11 bases are a match to TRBD1. CDR1 is SNHLY and CDR2 is FYNNEI in the germline V gene. The CDR3 is made up of 17 amino acids. The V segment lost 4 bases and the J segment 4 bases; nucleotides outside the gene matches: 11. The CDR3 reads CASSAGLGTGGGETQYF. For the CDR3, the DNA is TGTGCCAGCAGTGCCGGACTCGGGACAGGGGGGGGAGAGACCCAGTACTTC. Full variable domain (outside the CDR3, taken from reference TRBV2 and TRBJ2-5): EPEVTQTPSHQVTQMGQEVILRCVPISNHLYFYWYRQILGQKVEFLVSFYNNEISEKSEIFDDQFSVERPDGSNFTLKIRSTKLEDSAMYFCASSAGLGTGGGETQYFGPGTRLLVL.

This chain uses TRBV5-6 with TRBJ2-7, with 10 bases identical to TRBD2. Per the germline V gene, CDR1 is SGHDT and CDR2 is YYEEEE. Losses at the gene ends were 3 bases for V and 3 bases for J; bases not matched to a gene: 9. This CDR3 comprises 16 residues. CDR3 protein: CASSSLVAGGDYEQYF. The DNA of the CDR3 is TGTGCCAGCAGCTCCCTGGTAGCGGGAGGAGACTACGAGCAGTACTTC. The full variable domain, completed using reference TRBV5-6 and TRBJ2-7, is DAGVTQSPTHLIKTRGQQVTLRCSPKSGHDTVSWYQQALGQGPQFIFQYYEEEERQRGNFPDRFSGHQFPNYSSELNVNALLLGDSALYLCASSSLVAGGDYEQYFGPGTRLTVT.

The rearrangement uses TRBV5-6 and TRBJ2-7; TRBD1 might be the D (6 bases). Per germline, CDR1 SGHDT and CDR2 YYEEEE. The CDR3 length is 14 residues. Trimming stripped 4 bases from V and 2 bases from J, with 13 bases between. CDR3 in DNA: TGTGCCAGCAGCCGGACAGTTTTGACCTACGAGCAGTACTTC. It translates to CASSRTVLTYEQYF.

The rearrangement links TRBV6-5 to TRBJ2-3; tentatively, D is TRBD1 (6 bases). Germline CDR1 is MNHEY and CDR2 is SVGAGI. This CDR3 is built from 12 residues. The V end was cut by 2 bases, the J end by 8 bases, with 8 bases between. CDR3 coding DNA: TGTGCCAGCAGTTACGGGGGCGGTACGCAGTATTTT. Its protein product is CASSYGGGTQYF.

J is TRBJ1-1 and V is TRBV5-1, with D possibly TRBD1 on 6 matching bases. This CDR3 has 14 amino acids. From germline, CDR1 is SGHRS and CDR2 YFSETQ. V gave up 2 bases and J gave up 1 base, with 9 bases separating them. In DNA form, the CDR3 reads TGCGCCAGCAGCTTACAGGGAAAGAACACTGAAGCTTTCTTT. This codes for CASSLQGKNTEAFF.

The chain couples TRBV6-5 to TRBJ2-7, with D possibly matching TRBD1 (5 bases). Germline values: CDR1 MNHEY, CDR2 SVGAGI. Trimming took off 0 bases at V and 0 bases at J, with 9 bases between the two ends. CDR3 length equals 15 residues. The CDR3 spells CASSYSGRSSYEQYF. The CDR3 nucleotides are TGTGCCAGCAGTTACTCGGGGCGATCCTCCTACGAGCAGTACTTC.

This clone was detected a few times. V usage is TRBV6-5 and J usage is TRBJ2-7, with TRBD2 matching over 8 bases. CDR3 length: 12 amino acids. J was trimmed by 3 bases and V by 6 bases; bases with no gene match: 1. CDR1 and CDR2 (germline): MNHEY, SVGAGI. The CDR3 nucleotides are TGTGCCAGCAGGGCGGGGGGCTACGAGCAGTACTTC. The encoded protein is CASRAGGYEQYF.

The chain joins TRBV27 to TRBJ2-7; 9 nucleotides align to TRBD2. Losses at the gene ends were 8 bases for V and 1 base for J; bases not matched to a gene: 15. The CDR3 extends over 17 amino acids. CDR1 and CDR2 from the germline V gene are MNHEY and SMNVEV (reference sequence). CDR3 bases: TGTGCCAGCGGAAAGAAGGGGCCACTAGCGGGTTCCTACGAGCAGTACTTC. It codes for CASGKKGPLAGSYEQYF.

The genes are TRBV5-1 and TRBJ2-7, with 9 bases aligning to TRBD1. Trimming removed 3 bases from V and 5 bases from J; junction bases left unmatched: 9. Germline V CDR1 and CDR2: SGHRS, YFSETQ. The CDR3 extends over 15 amino acids. CDR3 DNA sequence: TGCGCCAGCAGCTACCCGGGACAGGGAATCGACGAGCAGTACTTC. Protein sequence: CASSYPGQGIDEQYF.

The chain carries TRBV4-1 and TRBJ2-1, with D perhaps TRBD1 (6 bases). Germline CDR1 MGHRA, CDR2 YSYEKL. This CDR3 has 16 residues. Trimming left V 2 bases short and J 9 bases short, with 20 bases between. Written as DNA, the CDR3 is TGCGCCAGCAGCCAAATGCTGGGGGCTGTCTCGGTTGAGCAGTTCTTC. Translating it yields CASSQMLGAVSVEQFF.

The chain is built from TRBV7-2 and TRBJ2-2, with 12 bases fitting TRBD2. The V gene end was trimmed by 2 bases and the J gene end by 6 bases; junction bases not matched to a gene: 4. Per the germline V gene, CDR1 is SGHTA and CDR2 is FQGNSA. The CDR3 has 16 residues. CDR3 sequence: CASSLLAGGPAGELFF. In DNA form, the CDR3 reads TGTGCCAGCAGCTTACTAGCGGGGGGGCCAGCCGGGGAGCTGTTTTTT.

This chain connects TRBV4-1 to TRBJ2-7, with 10 positions matching TRBD1. The length of the CDR3 is 15 residues. Germline V lookup: CDR1 MGHRA, CDR2 YSYEKL. Trimming took 5 bases from V and 5 from J; bases not matched to a gene: 9. The CDR3 here is CASSIRDRGPHEQYF. The CDR3, as DNA: TGCGCCAGCAGCATCCGGGACAGGGGTCCTCACGAGCAGTACTTC.

The rearrangement joins TRBV5-5 to TRBJ2-7, with TRBD1 identical over 10 bases. CDR3 length: 14 residues. Germline CDR1 is SGHKS and CDR2 is YYEKEE (reference sequence). The J segment lost 2 bases and the V segment lost 4 bases, leaving 3 bases of the junction unmatched. The CDR3 here is CASSVGTGAYEQYF. CDR3 nucleotides: TGTGCCAGCAGCGTGGGGACAGGGGCCTACGAGCAGTACTTC.

V gene TRBV7-6 combines with J gene TRBJ1-5, with unresolved D. From germline, CDR1 is SGHVS and CDR2 FNYEAQ. V lost 5 bases, J lost 6 bases, and 14 bases lay in between. The length of the CDR3 is 14 residues. The CDR3 bases are TGTGCCAGCAGCCACGGGGAGGGCGCTCAGCCCCAGCATTTT. It codes for CASSHGEGAQPQHF.

This clone appeared a single time. The rearrangement links TRBV5-1 to TRBJ2-2, with 16 bases lining up with TRBD2. The CDR3 is 19 residues long. The V segment lost 2 bases and the J segment 1 base; nucleotides outside the gene matches: 5. Germline lookup yields CDR1 SGHRS and CDR2 YFSETQ. CDR3 in amino acids: CASSFGTSGRALNTGELFF. CDR3 DNA: TGCGCCAGCAGCTTCGGGACTAGCGGGAGGGCCTTGAACACCGGGGAGCTGTTTTTT.

The chain carries TRBV7-6 and TRBJ2-7, with 14 bases identical to TRBD2. V was clipped by 0 bases and J by 3 bases; unmatched bases: 7. The CDR3 length is 18 residues. Germline V gives CDR1 SGHVS, CDR2 FNYEAQ. The CDR3 region is CASSLARGLAGEGYEQYF. The DNA for the CDR3 is TGTGCCAGCAGCTTAGCGCGGGGACTAGCGGGGGAGGGCTACGAGCAGTACTTC. The complete variable domain, with remaining parts taken from reference TRBV7-6 and TRBJ2-7, reads GAGVSQSPRYKVTKRGQDVALRCDPISGHVSLYWYRQALGQGPEFLTYFNYEAQQDKSGLPNDRFSAERPEGSISTLTIQRTEQRDSAMYRCASSLARGLAGEGYEQYFGPGTRLTVT.

The chain links TRBV7-9 to TRBJ1-1; TRBD1 agrees at 7 bases. In germline, CDR1 is SEHNR, CDR2 FQNEAQ (reference sequence). The CDR3 contains 15 residues. V was clipped by 5 bases and J by 2 bases; unmatched bases: 8. CDR3 bases: TGTGCCAGCAGCCCACAGACAGGGATTAACACTGAAGCTTTCTTT. Amino acid sequence: CASSPQTGINTEAFF.

V usage is TRBV2 and J usage is TRBJ1-4; possible D gene TRBD1, 6 bases. Between the trimmed V and J ends, which lost 5 bases and 8 bases, there was a span of 18 bases. The germline V gene has CDR1 SNHLY and CDR2 FYNNEI. This CDR3 region has 15 residues. The CDR3 here is CASSRLRTVREKLFF. The CDR3 DNA is TGTGCCAGCAGTCGTCTTCGGACAGTCCGAGAAAAACTGTTTTTT.

The V call is TRBV18, the J call TRBJ2-7; D is unclear. The CDR3 contains 13 residues. From germline, CDR1 is KGHSH and CDR2 LQKENI. The V end lost 0 bases, the J end lost 3 bases, and 6 bases lay between the germline ends. The CDR3 region has the DNA TGTGCCAGCTCACCACCGGAGAGCTACGAGCAGTACTTC. As protein: CASSPPESYEQYF.

This clone was seen more than once but under ten times. V gene TRBV2 combines with J gene TRBJ2-2; 7 bases map to TRBD1. V shed 5 bases, J shed 4 bases, and the junction held 4 bases outside the gene matches. CDR1 and CDR2 (germline): SNHLY, FYNNEI. The CDR3 length is 14 residues. The CDR3 here is CASSFTGVTGELFF. CDR3 sequence (DNA): TGTGCCAGCAGTTTTACAGGGGTCACCGGGGAGCTGTTTTTT.

The CDR3 nucleotides are TGCGCCAGCACCTCGGGACTAGCCCGCGCGAACACCGGGGAGCTGTTTTTT. It translates to CASTSGLARANTGELFF. This chain uses TRBV4-1 with TRBJ2-2, with TRBD2 identical over 9 bases. CDR1 and CDR2 from the germline V gene are MGHRA and YSYEKL. The CDR3 length is 17 residues. V lost 7 bases and J lost 0; bases outside the gene matches: 9.

The chain couples TRBV27 to TRBJ2-7; D is unclear. Germline V gives CDR1 MNHEY, CDR2 SMNVEV (reference sequence). V was cut by 4 bases and J by 0 bases, with 13 bases left in between. This CDR3 comprises 15 residues. CDR3 sequence (DNA): TGTGCCAGCAGTTCCCCAGCGCGGAGCTCCTACGAGCAGTACTTC. This gives the protein CASSSPARSSYEQYF.

The chain links TRBV18 to TRBJ2-7; 7 positions match TRBD2. CDR1 is KGHSH and CDR2 is LQKENI in the germline V gene. This CDR3 has 15 amino acids. V shed 2 bases, J shed 4 bases, and the junction held 8 bases outside the gene matches. The CDR3 reads CASSPAGLAAYEQYF. The DNA of the CDR3 is TGTGCCAGCTCACCAGCTGGGCTAGCGGCATACGAGCAGTACTTC. The full variable domain, in which reference TRBV18 and TRBJ2-7 provide the parts outside the CDR3, is NAGVMQNPRHLVRRRGQEARLRCSPMKGHSHVYWYRQLPEEGLKFMVYLQKENIIDESGMPKERFSAEFPKEGPSILRIQQVVRGDSAAYFCASSPAGLAAYEQYFGPGTRLTVT.